This entry lists 26 T cell receptor beta chains sequenced from one sample in a study of early T cells in non-severe SARS-CoV-2 infection. MiXCR, applied by TCRdb to the 5' RACE reads, yields one record per CDR3 protein. Altogether 45,000 to 55,000 distinct CDR3 sequences are present, 5.5% to 7.5% being singletons, with the ten largest covering approximately 4.1%. The source material was whole blood. Every receptor here comes from an adult who was a healthcare worker with PCR-confirmed SARS-CoV-2 infection or an uninfected control (not recorded which).

This clonotype was seen ten or more times. The chain recombines TRBV18 with TRBJ2-5; tentatively, D is TRBD2 (6 bases). The CDR3 totals 15 residues. Germline CDR1 reads KGHSH; CDR2 reads LQKENI. V lost 3 bases and J lost 5, with 16 bases in between. CDR3 in DNA: TGTGCCAGCTCACCCCTGGCCAGGGAGGTGGAGACCCAGTACTTC. Translation: CASSPLAREVETQYF.

This chain links TRBV19 with TRBJ2-3; 10 nucleotides agree with TRBD1. J was trimmed by 5 bases and V by 6 bases; bases with no gene match: 2. This CDR3 contains 13 residues. From germline, CDR1 is LNHDA and CDR2 SQIVND (reference sequence). The CDR3 coding sequence is TGTGCCAGTAGGTGGACAGGGGGAGATACGCAGTATTTT. Translating gives CASRWTGGDTQYF.

J is TRBJ1-1 and V is TRBV19; D perhaps matches TRBD1 (6 bases). CDR1 LNHDA and CDR2 SQIVND come from the germline V gene (reference sequence). The CDR3 sequence is 15 residues long. Trimming removed 9 bases at V and 4 bases at J, with 21 bases between. CDR3 in DNA: TGTGCCAGCGCCGCCGGGACACCCCCCGGCACTGAAGCTTTCTTT. Its protein is CASAAGTPPGTEAFF.

The V and J genes are TRBV19 and TRBJ1-3; a possible D gene is TRBD1 (5 bases). Per the germline V gene, CDR1 is LNHDA and CDR2 is SQIVND (reference sequence). V lost 7 bases to trimming and J lost 0 bases, with 19 bases between them. The CDR3 runs 17 residues. CDR3 DNA: TGTGCCAGTACCCCAAAACCCGGACACCCCTCTGGAAACACCATATATTTT. Protein sequence: CASTPKPGHPSGNTIYF.

Many counts were recorded for this clonotype. The V call is TRBV6-6, the J call TRBJ1-2, with no clear D. Germline-derived CDR1 and CDR2 are MNHNY and SVGAGI (reference sequence). CDR3 size: 14 residues. The germline V and J ends were trimmed by 5 bases and 6 bases, with 16 bases remaining between them. CDR3 coding DNA: TGTGCCAGCAGTCCTGGACCCTACGCAGATGGCTACACCTTC. Amino acids: CASSPGPYADGYTF.

This sequence joins TRBV30 and TRBJ1-2; no definite D call. Trimming removed 1 base at V and 6 bases at J, with 15 bases between. The CDR3 has 14 amino acids. CDR1 and CDR2 (germline): GTSNPN, SVGIG (reference sequence). The CDR3 region has the DNA TGTGCCTGGAGTGCCAGAGCCCTAACTGATGGCTACACCTTC. Translating it yields CAWSARALTDGYTF.

This clonotype has at least ten counts. The V and J genes are TRBV4-3 and TRBJ2-3; possible D gene TRBD1, 5 bases. The CDR3 has 15 residues. The germline V gene encodes CDR1 LGHNA and CDR2 YSLEER. Trimming pared 2 bases from V and 5 bases from J, leaving 14 bases between. CDR3 bases: TGCGCCAGCAGCCAAAGGGGTTCAACACAAGATACGCAGTATTTT. This codes for CASSQRGSTQDTQYF.

The table lists this clonotype with a few counts. One junction end disagrees with the germline gene, perhaps due to a read error. The rearrangement joins TRBV6-5 to TRBJ2-1, with 10 bases matching TRBD2. CDR3 size: 11 residues. Looked up from germline, CDR1 is MNHEY and CDR2 is SVGAGI. The CDR3 region is CASRSGGALIF. The CDR3 coding sequence is TGTGCCAGCAGAAGCGGGGGGGCGTTAATCTTC.

The chain is built from TRBV7-9 and TRBJ1-4; the D gene is possibly TRBD1 (6 bases). The V end lost 2 bases, the J end lost 4 bases, and 11 bases lay between the germline ends. The V gene's germline CDR1 is SEHNR and CDR2 FQNEAQ (reference sequence). CDR3 length equals 15 residues. As DNA, the CDR3 is TGTGCCAGCAGCTTACAATCAGGGGTTAATGAAAAACTGTTTTTT. Its protein is CASSLQSGVNEKLFF.

This clonotype was picked up many times. This chain uses TRBV20-1 with TRBJ2-3; weak D call: TRBD2 (5 bases). Germline CDR1 DFQATT, CDR2 SNEGSKA (reference sequence). The V end was cut by 2 bases, the J end by 2 bases, with 14 bases between. This CDR3 is 15 amino acids long. The CDR3 DNA reads as TGCAGTGCTAGACCCGAGGGCCTTTACACAGATACGCAGTATTTT. Amino acid sequence: CSARPEGLYTDTQYF.

This clonotype was counted ten times or more. The rearrangement joins TRBV4-3 to TRBJ1-2; 8 bases are shared with TRBD1. This CDR3 has 15 residues. Unmatched junction bases numbered 4, after V lost 4 bases and J lost 0 bases. Germline values: CDR1 LGHNA, CDR2 YSLEER. The CDR3 DNA reads as TGCGCCAGCAGCCCTGACAGGGGAGCTAACTATGGCTACACCTTC. As protein: CASSPDRGANYGYTF.

This clonotype was counted at least ten times. The chain uses TRBV5-1 and TRBJ2-5; D not resolved. V shed 0 bases and J shed 1 base, with 7 bases lying between them. Germline CDR1 SGHRS, CDR2 YFSETQ. This CDR3 has 14 amino acids. As DNA, the CDR3 is TGCGCCAGCAGCTTGGGAGGCAGCCAAGAGACCCAGTACTTC. Protein product: CASSLGGSQETQYF. The full variable domain, in which reference TRBV5-1 and TRBJ2-5 provide the parts outside the CDR3, is KAGVTQTPRYLIKTRGQQVTLSCSPISGHRSVSWYQQTPGQGLQFLFEYFSETQRNKGNFPGRFSGRQFSNSRSEMNVSTLELGDSALYLCASSLGGSQETQYFGPGTRLLVL.

This clonotype showed up many times. The chain uses TRBV20-1 and TRBJ2-5; the match to TRBD2 covers 11 bases. CDR1 is DFQATT and CDR2 is SNEGSKA in the germline V gene (reference sequence). This CDR3 comprises 14 residues. V lost 3 bases and J lost 2; bases outside the gene matches: 2. For the CDR3, the DNA is TGCAGTGCTAGCCCTAGCGGGGGGCAAGAGACCCAGTACTTC. Its translation: CSASPSGGQETQYF.

There are many counts of this clonotype. V gene TRBV14 combines with J gene TRBJ2-4; TRBD1 matches 8 bases. Germline CDR1 reads SGHDN; CDR2 reads FVKESK. The ends lost 3 bases at V and 4 bases at J; junction bases unmatched: 11. This CDR3 spans 17 amino acids. The CDR3 nucleotides are TGTGCCAGCAGCCACGGACAGGGAGCCCAGTTTAAAAACATTCAGTACTTC. Protein sequence: CASSHGQGAQFKNIQYF.

This chain uses TRBV7-2 with TRBJ1-6, with a possible D match to TRBD1 (6 bases). Germline V gene lookup returns CDR1 SGHTA and CDR2 FQGNSA. The CDR3 length is 15 residues. V lost 5 bases to trimming and J lost 7 bases, with 15 bases between them. The DNA for the CDR3 is TGTGCCAGCAGCCCCCGGGCAGGGGACAATTCACCCCTCCACTTT. It encodes CASSPRAGDNSPLHF.

The rearrangement links TRBV3-2 to TRBJ1-1; whether TRBD1, the table's D call, matches the DNA was not checked. TRBV3-2 has pseudogene status. This CDR3 is built from 17 residues. CDR3 sequence: CASSPAGTGGWNTEAFF. The CDR3, as DNA: TGTGCCAGCAGCCCTGCCGGGACAGGGGGTTGGAACACTGAAGCTTTCTTT.

This clonotype occurred many times. The chain is built from TRBV28 and TRBJ1-1, with D unresolved. The V gene lost 4 bases and the J gene lost 5 bases, with 14 bases spanning the gap. Germline V gives CDR1 MDHEN, CDR2 SYDVKM. The CDR3 runs to 14 residues. CDR3 sequence: CASSSGPGGTEAFF. DNA of the CDR3: TGTGCCAGCAGTTCCGGACCGGGTGGGACTGAAGCTTTCTTT. Drawing the rest from reference TRBV28 and TRBJ1-1, the complete variable domain is DVKVTQSSRYLVKRTGEKVFLECVQDMDHENMFWYRQDPGLGLRLIYFSYDVKMKEKGDIPEGYSVSREKKERFSLILESASTNQTSMYLCASSSGPGGTEAFFGQGTRLTVV.

This clonotype was observed a handful of times. The chain employs TRBV3-1 and TRBJ1-1, with a possible D match to TRBD1 (6 bases). Per germline, CDR1 LGHDT and CDR2 YNNKEL (reference sequence). This CDR3 has 15 amino acids. The V end was cut by 7 bases, the J end by 4 bases, with 19 bases between. CDR3 residues: CASKGGGGGVTEAFF. The DNA of the CDR3 is TGTGCCAGCAAAGGAGGGGGAGGAGGAGTCACTGAAGCTTTCTTT. The entire variable domain, with the rest obtained from reference TRBV3-1 and TRBJ1-1, is as follows: DTAVSQTPKYLVTQMGNDKSIKCEQNLGHDTMYWYKQDSKKFLKIMFSYNNKELIINETVPNRFSPKSPDKAHLNLHINSLELGDSAVYFCASKGGGGGVTEAFFGQGTRLTVV.

Many counts were recorded for this clonotype. The V call is TRBV20-1, the J call TRBJ2-7; D is perhaps TRBD2 (6 bases). CDR1 is DFQATT and CDR2 is SNEGSKA in the germline V gene (reference sequence). V was cut by 3 bases and J by 6 bases, with 15 bases left in between. CDR3 length equals 13 residues. The CDR3 protein is CSASGTSEVEQYF. The CDR3 DNA sequence: TGCAGTGCTAGCGGGACTTCGGAGGTCGAGCAGTACTTC.

This clonotype has just a few counts. The chain employs TRBV7-3 and TRBJ2-5, with 7 nucleotides matching TRBD1. Germline lookup yields CDR1 SGHTA and CDR2 FQGTGA. This CDR3 has 15 residues. V dropped 5 bases and J dropped 5; count of bases not matched to a gene: 11. DNA for the CDR3: TGTGCCAGCAGCCTCGGGACAGCTACTCGGGAGACCCAGTACTTC. It codes for CASSLGTATRETQYF.

There are a few counts of this clonotype. The V call is TRBV12-3 or TRBV12-4, the J call TRBJ1-6; D is perhaps TRBD1 (6 bases). Trimming pared 6 bases from V and 10 bases from J, leaving 16 bases between. This CDR3 comprises 14 residues. The CDR3 loop is CASSPSGERSPLHF. DNA of the CDR3: TGTGCCAGCAGCCCCTCAGGGGAACGATCACCCCTCCACTTT.

This clonotype came up many times. The gene calls are TRBV28 and TRBJ2-1; perhaps TRBD1 as D (6 bases). In germline, CDR1 is MDHEN, CDR2 SYDVKM. CDR3 size: 18 residues. The V end was cut by 10 bases, the J end by 0 bases, with 25 bases between. The CDR3 DNA reads TGTGCCACAGGACAGATAGATGAAGGTTTCCCCTCCTACAATGAGCAGTTCTTC. It is translated as CATGQIDEGFPSYNEQFF.

This clonotype has a count of ten or more. V is TRBV7-9 and J is TRBJ2-3; the D gene is possibly TRBD2 (6 bases). V lost 8 bases, J lost 4 bases, and 13 bases lay in between. In germline, CDR1 is SEHNR, CDR2 FQNEAQ (reference sequence). CDR3 length: 13 amino acids. CDR3 coding DNA: TGTGCCAGCCGGGAGCAGAATGCAGATACGCAGTATTTT. Amino acid sequence: CASREQNADTQYF.

This clonotype was detected ten times or more. The CDR3 spells CASSPRTGGRYNEQFF. The CDR3 DNA sequence: TGTGCCAGCAGTCCCCGGACAGGGGGCCGTTACAATGAGCAGTTCTTC. The genes are TRBV12-3 or TRBV12-4 and TRBJ2-1, with 11 bases identical to TRBD1. V shed 5 bases and J 4 bases; nucleotides not matched to a gene: 7. The CDR3 consists of 16 residues.

This clonotype was found once. This may come from a read error, since a much larger clone is one base off. The J gene is TRBJ2-3, the V gene TRBV29-1, with D perhaps TRBD1 (5 bases). Germline values: CDR1 SQVTM, CDR2 ANQGSEA. Trimming stripped 6 bases from V and 7 bases from J, with 17 bases between. The CDR3 runs to 13 residues. This CDR3 reads CSVDEDSPNTQYF. In DNA, the CDR3 is TGCAGCGTCGATGAAGACAGTCCAAATACGCAGTATTTT.

This clonotype was detected ten times or more. This chain links TRBV29-1 with TRBJ1-1; a weak D match, TRBD1 (5 bases). V gave up 6 bases and J gave up 5 bases, with 13 bases separating them. The germline V gene has CDR1 SQVTM and CDR2 ANQGSEA. CDR3 length: 12 residues. CDR3 amino acids: CSVGDFGTEAFF. CDR3 nucleotide sequence: TGCAGCGTCGGGGACTTCGGTACTGAAGCTTTCTTT.